The 23 T cell receptor beta chains below come from one sample, sequenced in a study of blood T cell repertoires in COVID-19. The method was immunoSEQ multiplex PCR; TCRdb's version includes in-frame clones alone and lacks a portion of them. Here the sample spans more than 150,000 clones, about 87% being singletons. The sample was peripheral blood. These receptor sequences come from a man aged 40-50 years with active or convalescent COVID-19.

The CDR3 spells CASSSGGQSGELFF. As DNA, the CDR3 is TGTGCCAGCAGTTCCGGCGGACAGTCCGGGGAGCTGTTTTTT. The gene calls are TRBV6-6 and TRBJ2-2; a weak D match, TRBD1 (6 bases). The germline gives CDR1 MNHNY, CDR2 SVGAGI (reference sequence). The CDR3 consists of 14 residues. V lost 4 bases, J lost 6 bases, and 12 bases lay in between.

In this sample, this clone turned up a few times. CDR3 residues: CASSMTGGRNSPLHF. The CDR3 nucleotides are TGTGCCAGCAGCATGACAGGGGGCCGGAATTCACCCCTCCACTTT. V and J are TRBV7-3 and TRBJ1-6, with 10 bases fitting TRBD1. The ends lost 5 bases at V and 7 bases at J; junction bases unmatched: 5. The germline gives CDR1 SGHTA, CDR2 FQGTGA. The length of the CDR3 is 15 residues.

This chain uses TRBV9 with TRBJ2-3, with 9 positions matching TRBD2. J lost 6 bases, V lost 4 bases, and 9 bases had no gene match. In germline, CDR1 is SGDLS, CDR2 YYNGEE. The CDR3 spans 15 residues. CDR3 DNA sequence: TGTGCCAGCAGCCCCCAGCGGAGCGGGGGGGATACGCAGTATTTT. This codes for CASSPQRSGGDTQYF. Full variable domain (remainder filled in from reference TRBV9 and TRBJ2-3): DSGVTQTPKHLITATGQRVTLRCSPRSGDLSVYWYQQSLDQGLQFLIQYYNGEERAKGNILERFSAQQFPDLHSELNLSSLELGDSALYFCASSPQRSGGDTQYFGPGTRLTVL.

This chain uses TRBV14 with TRBJ2-5; 8 bases are a match to TRBD2. In germline, CDR1 is SGHDN, CDR2 FVKESK. The CDR3 has 14 amino acids. The V gene end was trimmed by 4 bases and the J gene end by 2 bases; junction bases not matched to a gene: 3. CDR3: CASSPTSGQETQYF. DNA for the CDR3: TGTGCCAGCAGCCCTACTAGCGGACAAGAGACCCAGTACTTC.

The CDR3: CASSQEGESGNTIYF. CDR3 nucleotides: TGTGCCAGCAGCCAAGAAGGAGAGTCTGGAAACACCATATATTTT. The chain uses TRBV3-1 (or the pseudogene TRBV3-2) and TRBJ1-3; unclear D gene. Trimming stripped 0 bases from V and 1 base from J, with 7 bases between. Per germline, CDR1 LGHDT and CDR2 YNNKEL (reference sequence). The CDR3 is 15 amino acids.

This clone appeared once. The chain combines TRBV6-5 with TRBJ1-6; possibly TRBD1 for D (5 bases). The length of the CDR3 is 13 residues. Germline CDR1 is MNHEY and CDR2 is SVGAGI. Trimming stripped 8 bases from V and 7 bases from J, with 12 bases between. The CDR3 is CASFQGVNSPLHF. DNA for the CDR3: TGTGCCAGCTTTCAAGGGGTGAATTCACCCCTCCACTTT.

The chain uses TRBV5-6 and TRBJ1-5; D not certain. The length of the CDR3 is 12 residues. Germline values: CDR1 SGHDT, CDR2 YYEEEE. The V gene lost 0 bases and the J gene lost 5 bases, with 3 bases spanning the gap. The CDR3 nucleotides read TGTGCCAGCAGCTTGGTCGATCAGCCCCAGCATTTT. Amino acid sequence: CASSLVDQPQHF.

J is TRBJ2-1 and V is TRBV24-1; possibly TRBD2 for D (5 bases). The CDR3 spans 16 residues. Germline V lookup: CDR1 KGHDR, CDR2 SFDVKD. Trimming took off 2 bases at V and 0 bases at J, with 10 bases between the two ends. CDR3 nucleotides: TGTGCCACCAGTGATTCGTTCGGGAACTCCTACAATGAGCAGTTCTTC. Its protein is CATSDSFGNSYNEQFF.

A single count supports this clone. This CDR3 reads CASSSHRGTSANNEQFF. The CDR3 region has the DNA TGTGCCAGCAGCTCACACAGGGGGACTAGCGCTAACAATGAGCAGTTCTTC. V gene TRBV7-8 combines with J gene TRBJ2-1; TRBD2 aligns across 10 bases. V was clipped by 4 bases and J by 5 bases; unmatched bases: 11. The germline V gene has CDR1 SGHVS and CDR2 FQNEAQ. This CDR3 region has 17 residues.

The chain uses TRBV7-9 and TRBJ1-4, with no clear D. CDR3 length equals 18 residues. Trimming left V 0 bases short and J 2 bases short, with 16 bases between. Germline CDR1 reads SEHNR; CDR2 reads FQNEAQ (reference sequence). The CDR3 nucleotides are TGTGCCAGCAGCTTAGCGGGCAGAAAATATTCGACTAATGAAAAACTGTTTTTT. Translating it yields CASSLAGRKYSTNEKLFF.

The chain combines TRBV12-3 or TRBV12-4 with TRBJ2-3, with TRBD1 matching over 8 bases. The V segment lost 6 bases and the J segment 6 bases; nucleotides outside the gene matches: 5. The CDR3 is made up of 13 amino acids. Here the CDR3 reads CASSGQGEDTQYF. DNA of the CDR3: TGTGCCAGCAGCGGACAGGGCGAGGATACGCAGTATTTT.

The J gene is TRBJ2-1, the V gene TRBV5-1, with 15 bases aligning to TRBD2. This CDR3 is built from 14 residues. J gave up 10 bases and V 4 bases, and 3 bases lay outside the gene matches. Per the germline V gene, CDR1 is SGHRS and CDR2 is YFSETQ. The CDR3 sequence is CASSQGLAGGEQFF. For the CDR3, the DNA is TGCGCCAGCAGCCAGGGACTAGCGGGGGGAGAGCAGTTCTTC.

This clone has more than one count but fewer than ten. The CDR3 is CASSISGIYGYTF. CDR3 DNA: TGTGCCAGTAGTATTTCAGGAATCTATGGCTACACCTTC. The rearrangement joins TRBV19 to TRBJ1-2; D call uncertain. V was trimmed by 3 bases and J by 4 bases, leaving 9 bases between them. CDR3 size: 13 residues. From germline, CDR1 is LNHDA and CDR2 SQIVND (reference sequence).

The chain combines TRBV11-3 with TRBJ2-1; 8 positions match TRBD1. CDR3 length: 16 amino acids. V shed 0 bases and J 8 bases; nucleotides not matched to a gene: 9. Germline assignment: CDR1 SGHNT and CDR2 YENEEA. The DNA of the CDR3 is TGTGCCAGCAGCTTAGACCCGAGCAGGGGGCGGGATGAGCAGTTCTTC. This codes for CASSLDPSRGRDEQFF.

This clone has just a few counts. The chain combines TRBV7-6 with TRBJ2-1; TRBD2 is a possible D gene (6 bases). The germline V gene encodes CDR1 SGHVS and CDR2 FNYEAQ. Deletions cut 1 base from V and 3 bases from J, with 10 bases between. This CDR3 has 15 residues. CDR3 nucleotides: TGTGCCAGCAGCTTAGTATCGACTAGCTACAATGAGCAGTTCTTC. Translating it yields CASSLVSTSYNEQFF.

The chain uses TRBV18 and TRBJ2-7; D not resolved. The CDR3 covers 13 residues. Trimming pared 3 bases from V and 1 base from J, leaving 7 bases between. Per germline, CDR1 KGHSH and CDR2 LQKENI. The CDR3 reads CASSPPVSYEQYF. CDR3 bases: TGTGCCAGCTCACCCCCAGTTTCCTACGAGCAGTACTTC. Full variable domain (remainder filled in from reference TRBV18 and TRBJ2-7): NAGVMQNPRHLVRRRGQEARLRCSPMKGHSHVYWYRQLPEEGLKFMVYLQKENIIDESGMPKERFSAEFPKEGPSILRIQQVVRGDSAAYFCASSPPVSYEQYFGPGTRLTVT.

This clone was counted between two and nine times. Here the CDR3 DNA reads TGTGCCAGCAGCGTCGGGACAGGGGGATTCTTC. This gives the protein CASSVGTGGFF. The rearrangement links TRBV9 to TRBJ2-1, with TRBD1 matching 11 bases. The CDR3 covers 11 residues. The germline V gene has CDR1 SGDLS and CDR2 YYNGEE. V was pared by 2 bases and J by 16 bases, with 2 bases of the junction left unmatched.

As DNA, the CDR3 is TGTGCCAGCAGCTTGTTGAGGGGGCTTACTGAAGCTTTCTTT. Amino acids: CASSLLRGLTEAFF. The chain joins TRBV5-6 to TRBJ1-1; 7 bases align to TRBD1. The CDR3 sequence is 14 residues long. Trimming took 1 base from V and 5 from J; bases not matched to a gene: 5. Germline-derived CDR1 and CDR2 are SGHDT and YYEEEE. Together with reference TRBV5-6 and TRBJ1-1, the CDR3 gives the full variable domain: DAGVTQSPTHLIKTRGQQVTLRCSPKSGHDTVSWYQQALGQGPQFIFQYYEEEERQRGNFPDRFSGHQFPNYSSELNVNALLLGDSALYLCASSLLRGLTEAFFGQGTRLTVV.

This clone was seen only once. The chain has TRBV30 and TRBJ2-1; possible D gene TRBD2, 5 bases. The CDR3 length is 13 residues. Germline CDR1 is GTSNPN and CDR2 is SVGIG (reference sequence). The V end was cut by 2 bases, the J end by 4 bases, with 9 bases between. The CDR3 spells CAWSPGLYNEQFF. In DNA form, the CDR3 reads TGTGCCTGGAGTCCCGGACTGTACAATGAGCAGTTCTTC.

The V call is TRBV7-8, the J call TRBJ1-4; D is possibly TRBD1 (6 bases). The CDR3 totals 15 residues. Germline V lookup: CDR1 SGHVS, CDR2 FQNEAQ. Trimming stripped 1 base from V and 4 bases from J, with 10 bases between. The CDR3 nucleotides are TGTGCCAGCAGCTTAGGAGGGGGTTTTAATGAAAAACTGTTTTTT. It encodes CASSLGGGFNEKLFF.

The gene calls are TRBV19 and TRBJ1-1; D is undetermined. The germline V and J ends were trimmed by 1 base and 1 base, with 4 bases remaining between them. The germline CDR1 and CDR2 sequences are LNHDA and SQIVND (reference sequence). This CDR3 has 13 residues. CDR3 protein: CASSIVWNTEAFF. The DNA for the CDR3 is TGTGCCAGTAGTATAGTCTGGAACACTGAAGCTTTCTTT.

This clone was counted only a few times. The gene calls are TRBV18 and TRBJ2-7; D might be TRBD1 (5 bases). This CDR3 comprises 14 residues. Looked up from germline, CDR1 is KGHSH and CDR2 is LQKENI. Between the trimmed V and J ends, which lost 4 bases and 2 bases, there was a span of 12 bases. The CDR3 sequence: CASSRTDSAYEQYF. The CDR3 DNA follows: TGTGCCAGCTCACGCACTGACAGTGCCTACGAGCAGTACTTC.

J is TRBJ2-3 and V is TRBV3-1 (or the pseudogene TRBV3-2); D is perhaps TRBD2 (6 bases). Germline CDR1 reads LGHDT; CDR2 reads YNNKEL (reference sequence). The V end was cut by 6 bases, the J end by 2 bases, with 15 bases between. This CDR3 region has 15 residues. The CDR3 here is CASSGGDSNTDTQYF. For the CDR3, the DNA is TGTGCCAGCAGTGGAGGGGACTCCAACACAGATACGCAGTATTTT.